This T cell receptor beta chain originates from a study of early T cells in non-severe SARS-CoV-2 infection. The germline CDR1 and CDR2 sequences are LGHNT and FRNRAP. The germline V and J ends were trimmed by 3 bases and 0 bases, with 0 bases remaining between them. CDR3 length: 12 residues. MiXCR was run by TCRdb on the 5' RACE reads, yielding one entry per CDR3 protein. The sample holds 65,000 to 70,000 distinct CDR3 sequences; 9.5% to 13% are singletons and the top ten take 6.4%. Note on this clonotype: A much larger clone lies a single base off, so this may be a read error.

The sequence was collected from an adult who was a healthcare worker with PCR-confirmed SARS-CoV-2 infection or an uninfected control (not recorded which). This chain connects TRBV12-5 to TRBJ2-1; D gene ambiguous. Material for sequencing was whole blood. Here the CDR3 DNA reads TGTGCTAGTGGTTTCTCCTACAATGAGCAGTTCTTC. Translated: CASGFSYNEQFF. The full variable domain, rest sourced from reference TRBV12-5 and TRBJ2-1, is DARVTQTPRHKVTEMGQEVTMRCQPILGHNTVFWYRQTMMQGLELLAYFRNRAPLDDSGMPKDRFSAEMPDATLATLKIQPSEPRDSAVYFCASGFSYNEQFFGPGTRLTVL.